Below are 22 T cell receptor beta chains sequenced from a single sample in a study of cytomegalovirus exposure and HLA in healthy donors. TCRdb keeps only in-frame clones here, not all; method: immunoSEQ multiplex PCR. The sample shows 200,000 to 250,000 clones, 75% to 90% of them seen only once. The source material was PBMCs. The receptors come from a young woman in good health and CMV-seropositive.

V is TRBV27 and J is TRBJ2-7, with TRBD1 matching over 8 bases. Germline CDR1 reads MNHEY; CDR2 reads SMNVEV (reference sequence). The CDR3 is 16 residues long. The V segment lost 7 bases and the J segment 2 bases; nucleotides outside the gene matches: 13. CDR3 loop: CASTGRGPADAYEQYF. The DNA of the CDR3 is TGTGCCAGCACGGGCAGGGGGCCCGCCGATGCCTACGAGCAGTACTTC.

A note on this clone: Other DNA sequences within the sample encode an identical CDR3. CDR3 sequence: CASSLSGTANTEAFF. The CDR3 nucleotides read TGTGCCAGCAGTTTATCGGGGACCGCGAACACTGAAGCTTTCTTT. The chain employs TRBV27 and TRBJ1-1; possibly TRBD1 for D (5 bases). V was clipped by 0 bases and J by 1 base, with 9 bases between them. This CDR3 has 15 amino acids. Germline V lookup: CDR1 MNHEY, CDR2 SMNVEV (reference sequence).

The chain is built from TRBV28 and TRBJ2-7, with TRBD2 matching 11 bases. CDR1 is MDHEN and CDR2 is SYDVKM in the germline V gene. The CDR3 runs to 15 residues. J lost 5 bases, V lost 2 bases, and 5 bases had no gene match. CDR3 loop: CASSLDLAGGNEQYF. CDR3 bases: TGTGCCAGCAGTTTAGATCTAGCGGGAGGCAACGAGCAGTACTTC. The full variable domain, completed using reference TRBV28 and TRBJ2-7, is DVKVTQSSRYLVKRTGEKVFLECVQDMDHENMFWYRQDPGLGLRLIYFSYDVKMKEKGDIPEGYSVSREKKERFSLILESASTNQTSMYLCASSLDLAGGNEQYFGPGTRLTVT.

The V gene is TRBV27, the J gene TRBJ2-7; 13 nucleotides match TRBD2. The CDR3 totals 14 residues. In germline, CDR1 is MNHEY, CDR2 SMNVEV (reference sequence). Losses at the gene ends were 8 bases for V and 3 bases for J; bases not matched to a gene: 4. The CDR3 here is CASQGLAGFYEQYF. CDR3 nucleotide sequence: TGTGCCAGCCAGGGACTAGCGGGATTCTACGAGCAGTACTTC.

The rearrangement uses TRBV7-9 and TRBJ2-7, with a weak D call TRBD2 (5 bases). The CDR3 has 13 residues. V was cut by 0 bases and J by 4 bases, with 7 bases left in between. Germline V CDR1 and CDR2: SEHNR, FQNEAQ (reference sequence). CDR3 nucleotide sequence: TGTGCCAGCAGCTTAGCGGGCGGGTACGAGCAGTACTTC. Its translation is CASSLAGGYEQYF.

The chain joins TRBV5-6 to TRBJ1-3; D not resolved. V lost 4 bases, J lost 2 bases, and 19 bases lay in between. Germline lookup yields CDR1 SGHDT and CDR2 YYEEEE. The CDR3 spans 17 residues. CDR3: CASSHLFLTGAGNTIYF. The CDR3 DNA reads TGTGCCAGCAGCCACCTGTTCCTCACGGGCGCTGGAAACACCATATATTTT. The entire variable domain, with the rest obtained from reference TRBV5-6 and TRBJ1-3, is as follows: DAGVTQSPTHLIKTRGQQVTLRCSPKSGHDTVSWYQQALGQGPQFIFQYYEEEERQRGNFPDRFSGHQFPNYSSELNVNALLLGDSALYLCASSHLFLTGAGNTIYFGEGSWLTVV.

V gene TRBV27 combines with J gene TRBJ1-5; D is undetermined. CDR1 MNHEY and CDR2 SMNVEV come from the germline V gene (reference sequence). V lost 3 bases to trimming and J lost 5 bases, with 8 bases between them. CDR3 length: 13 residues. CDR3 protein: CASSFQRDQPQHF. DNA for the CDR3: TGTGCCAGCAGTTTTCAGAGGGATCAGCCCCAGCATTTT.

The chain couples TRBV10-3 to TRBJ1-2; D call uncertain. V was trimmed by 3 bases and J by 3 bases, leaving 8 bases between them. The CDR3 extends over 13 amino acids. Germline values: CDR1 ENHRY, CDR2 SYGVKD. The CDR3 nucleotides read TGTGCCATCAGTGATCAGGACTACTATGGCTACACCTTC. This gives the protein CAISDQDYYGYTF.

V and J are TRBV5-6 and TRBJ1-2; TRBD1 matches 9 bases. V lost 0 bases, J lost 8 bases, and 8 bases stayed unmatched. This CDR3 is 15 amino acids long. CDR1 is SGHDT, CDR2 YYEEEE, per germline. Here the CDR3 DNA reads TGTGCCAGCAGCTTGGATCTAGGACAGGGGAGGGGCTACACCTTC. It specifies CASSLDLGQGRGYTF.

This chain links TRBV4-3 with TRBJ2-7, with a tentative D call TRBD1 (6 bases). Trimming removed 4 bases at V and 1 base at J, with 17 bases between. This CDR3 is 16 amino acids long. Germline lookup yields CDR1 LGHNA and CDR2 YSLEER. The CDR3 sequence is CASSPATTTGSYEQYF. The CDR3 DNA follows: TGCGCCAGCAGCCCCGCTACGACCACAGGGTCCTACGAGCAGTACTTC.

J is TRBJ1-2 and V is TRBV27; 10 bases fit TRBD1. CDR1 and CDR2 (germline): MNHEY, SMNVEV (reference sequence). With V trimmed by 4 bases and J by 3 bases, 5 bases remained unmatched. The CDR3 spans 15 residues. CDR3 amino acids: CASSWAGTGDYGYTF. CDR3 bases: TGTGCCAGCAGTTGGGCCGGGACAGGGGACTATGGCTACACCTTC.

The chain carries TRBV7-9 and TRBJ2-7; 8 bases are shared with TRBD1. J was trimmed by 7 bases and V by 5 bases; bases with no gene match: 4. CDR1 is SEHNR and CDR2 is FQNEAQ in the germline V gene (reference sequence). This CDR3 is 12 amino acids long. The CDR3 nucleotides read TGTGCCAGCAGCGAACGACAGGGGGAGCAGTACTTC. It is translated as CASSERQGEQYF. The full variable domain, with the rest looked up from reference TRBV7-9 and TRBJ2-7, is DTGVSQNPRHKITKRGQNVTFRCDPISEHNRLYWYRQTLGQGPEFLTYFQNEAQLEKSRLLSDRFSAERPKGSFSTLEIQRTEQGDSAMYLCASSERQGEQYFGPGTRLTVT.

The rearrangement joins TRBV7-9 to TRBJ2-7; D not certain. V lost 0 bases to trimming and J lost 5 bases, with 11 bases between them. The CDR3 extends over 14 amino acids. The germline CDR1 and CDR2 sequences are SEHNR and FQNEAQ (reference sequence). The CDR3 protein is CASSLAVVWDEQYF. As DNA, the CDR3 is TGTGCCAGCAGCTTAGCCGTAGTGTGGGACGAGCAGTACTTC.

V usage is TRBV9 and J usage is TRBJ2-6; no firm D call. Between the trimmed V and J ends, which lost 0 bases and 0 bases, there was a span of 7 bases. Germline CDR1 and CDR2: SGDLS and YYNGEE. The CDR3 extends over 16 amino acids. Here the CDR3 DNA reads TGTGCCAGCAGCGTAGGGCCGACCTCTGGGGCCAACGTCCTGACTTTC. It is translated as CASSVGPTSGANVLTF.

The chain employs TRBV4-1 and TRBJ1-1; no clear D. CDR1 and CDR2 (germline): MGHRA, YSYEKL. V was clipped by 0 bases and J by 1 base, with 12 bases between them. The CDR3 loop spans 16 amino acids. CDR3 amino acids: CASSQDGSRGNTEAFF. CDR3 in DNA: TGCGCCAGCAGCCAAGATGGGTCCCGGGGGAACACTGAAGCTTTCTTT.

The rearrangement uses TRBV7-9 and TRBJ1-2; D ambiguous. This CDR3 contains 15 residues. V lost 0 bases to trimming and J lost 7 bases, with 15 bases between them. Germline CDR1 is SEHNR and CDR2 is FQNEAQ (reference sequence). The CDR3, as DNA: TGTGCCAGCAGCTTAGCCGGAGTTGGGCCAGGTGGCTACACCTTC. It specifies CASSLAGVGPGGYTF. Complete variable domain (other parts from reference TRBV7-9 and TRBJ1-2): DTGVSQNPRHKITKRGQNVTFRCDPISEHNRLYWYRQTLGQGPEFLTYFQNEAQLEKSRLLSDRFSAERPKGSFSTLEIQRTEQGDSAMYLCASSLAGVGPGGYTFGSGTRLTVV.

This chain links TRBV5-4 with TRBJ2-2, with 15 positions matching TRBD2. This CDR3 has 16 residues. Unmatched junction bases numbered 3, after V lost 4 bases and J lost 5 bases. The germline gives CDR1 SGHNT, CDR2 YYREEE (reference sequence). The CDR3 here is CASSPGLAGGTGELFF. The CDR3, as DNA: TGTGCCAGCAGCCCAGGACTAGCGGGAGGGACCGGGGAGCTGTTTTTT.

The chain uses TRBV19 and TRBJ2-7; D call uncertain. From germline, CDR1 is LNHDA and CDR2 SQIVND (reference sequence). The CDR3 length is 16 residues. V shed 4 bases and J shed 2 bases, with 18 bases lying between them. The CDR3 loop reads CASSSLRQAATYEQYF. In DNA form, the CDR3 reads TGTGCCAGTAGTAGCCTAAGGCAGGCTGCTACCTACGAGCAGTACTTC.

This rearrangement joins TRBV7-9 to TRBJ1-1; D is undetermined. This CDR3 is built from 14 residues. V lost 4 bases and J lost 2, with 11 bases in between. Germline V CDR1 and CDR2: SEHNR, FQNEAQ (reference sequence). The CDR3 spells CASSYIRENTEAFF. The DNA of the CDR3 is TGTGCCAGCAGCTATATCAGAGAAAACACTGAAGCTTTCTTT. The variable domain in full, completed from reference TRBV7-9 and TRBJ1-1, reads DTGVSQNPRHKITKRGQNVTFRCDPISEHNRLYWYRQTLGQGPEFLTYFQNEAQLEKSRLLSDRFSAERPKGSFSTLEIQRTEQGDSAMYLCASSYIRENTEAFFGQGTRLTVV.

This chain uses TRBV27 with TRBJ1-2; TRBD1 matches at 9 bases. V trimming: 4 bases; J trimming: 6 bases; junction bases outside the gene matches: 6. Germline CDR1 is MNHEY and CDR2 is SMNVEV (reference sequence). The CDR3 extends over 14 amino acids. In DNA form, the CDR3 reads TGTGCCAGCAGTTCACAGGGGGCAGCGAATGGCTACACCTTC. Amino acids: CASSSQGAANGYTF.

The rearrangement uses TRBV7-2 and TRBJ2-5; 10 positions match TRBD2. The CDR3 loop spans 16 amino acids. Germline-derived CDR1 and CDR2 are SGHTA and FQGNSA. The V gene end was trimmed by 1 base and the J gene end by 4 bases; junction bases not matched to a gene: 6. The CDR3, as DNA: TGTGCCAGCAGCTTAGGGAGCGGGAGGGCTTCAGAGACCCAGTACTTC. It codes for CASSLGSGRASETQYF.

The genes are TRBV6-5 and TRBJ1-2; TRBD1 agrees at 7 bases. Germline assignment: CDR1 MNHEY and CDR2 SVGAGI. The V gene end was trimmed by 6 bases and the J gene end by 5 bases; junction bases not matched to a gene: 9. The CDR3 totals 14 residues. DNA of the CDR3: TGTGCCAGCAGGGCGGACAGGCGGCGATATGGCTACACCTTC. Its translation: CASRADRRRYGYTF.